This T cell receptor beta chain was sequenced for a study of technical replicates of blood from a few donors. The data were produced by immunoSEQ multiplex PCR, yet TCRdb's version contains in-frame clones alone and is incomplete. The data hold under 85,000 clones, with about 90% observed a single time. This clone has a single count. CDR3 size: 13 residues. With 2 bases removed from V and 5 bases from J, the gap between germline ends came to 7 bases. The germline V gene has CDR1 SGHNT and CDR2 YENEEA. This sequence originates from a human donor in good health. Some clones in this sample may be carry-over from other donors' samples. This rearrangement joins TRBV11-3 to TRBJ2-1; D unclear. The sample consisted of T cells isolated from PBMCs. The CDR3 reads CASSLLRNNEQFF. The CDR3 bases are TGTGCCAGCAGCTTATTGAGAAACAATGAGCAGTTCTTC.